This T cell receptor beta chain was captured in a study of cytomegalovirus exposure and HLA in healthy donors. Study-wide results and caveats: A classifier reportedly called cytomegalovirus status with high sensitivity and specificity. A later analysis linked a missense variant in DCLRE1C to the trimming of TCR beta V and J genes. Whilst most TCR sequences proved rare, a subset of public TCRs occurred across many donors.

From germline, CDR1 is SGHTA and CDR2 FQGNSA. Losses at the gene ends were 5 bases for V and 2 bases for J; bases not matched to a gene: 5. This CDR3 is 15 amino acids long. Of note for this clone: Its antigen is currently unknown.

It was with 60 Vbeta and 13 Jbeta primers that the PCR ran. Some clones are missing from TCRdb's copy, which holds only in-frame ones; the method was immunoSEQ multiplex PCR. Of around 53,000 clones detected, 73% appear once; the ten largest clones hold about 3.1%. Sequencing was carried out using PBMCs. The chain combines TRBV7-2 with TRBJ1-2, with TRBD1 matching over 10 bases. This TCR derives from a young man in good health and CMV-seronegative. DNA for the CDR3: TGTGCCAGCAGCACACGACAGGGGGCGAACTATGGCTACACCTTC. The encoded protein is CASSTRQGANYGYTF. Together with reference TRBV7-2 and TRBJ1-2, the CDR3 gives the full variable domain: GAGVSQSPSNKVTEKGKDVELRCDPISGHTALYWYRQSLGQGLEFLIYFQGNSAPDKSGLPSDRFSAERTGGSVSTLTIQRTQQEDSAVYLCASSTRQGANYGYTFGSGTRLTVV.